These 5 T cell receptor beta chains share one sample of origin, sequenced in a study of spatial heterogeneity in lung cancer (dated by TCRdb to the late 2010s). Libraries were constructed by 5' RACE. The sequencer was a NextSeq 500. In-frame beta chains were kept once TCRdb had trimmed the public reads at Q25 with fastp and called clones with MiXCR. Merged by CDR3 protein, the rows form single entries marked with the most common genes and DNA. The sample yields 10,000 or so distinct CDR3 sequences; roughly 12% were counted once. Over 9.5% of the sample is held by the ten biggest clonotypes. Points the paper makes about the study in general: The tumor nonsynonymous mutation count correlated with the number of expanded intratumoral alpha and beta TCRs.

According to the study, the label for this sample's time point signals: sample taken at primary tumor resection. Antigen specificity for these receptors is unknown. The sample in question was lung tumor tissue, obtained at surgery. These receptors were collected from a male donor with early-stage non-small cell lung cancer.

This clonotype is medium-sized (0.01 to 0.1%). The size of this beta chain means little, since it is a stray read in a library made for alpha chains. The CDR3 nucleotides are TGTGCCAGCAGCGTTTTGGACTCTGGAAACACCATATATTTT. Amino acid sequence: CASSVLDSGNTIYF. The rearrangement links TRBV9 to TRBJ1-3; D remains ambiguous. The CDR3 contains 14 residues. Between the trimmed V and J ends, which lost 2 bases and 0 bases, there was a span of 6 bases. CDR1 SGDLS and CDR2 YYNGEE come from the germline V gene.

This clonotype was seen at least ten times. Since it is a stray read in a library aimed at alpha chains, this beta chain has a size that is not meaningful. The chain recombines TRBV12-3 or TRBV12-4 with TRBJ2-1, with D possibly called TRBD1 or TRBD2 (5 bases each). The CDR3 totals 12 residues. V lost 6 bases to trimming and J lost 10 bases, with 13 bases between them. CDR3 sequence reads: CASRGEGDEQFF. CDR3 sequence (DNA): TGTGCCAGCAGGGGGGAAGGTGACGAGCAGTTCTTC.

At least ten counts were recorded for this clonotype. A library prepared for alpha chains yielded this beta chain as an off-target read; its size is of little meaning. The rearrangement joins TRBV5-1 to TRBJ1-2, with TRBD1 as a possible D gene (5 bases). Trimming took 4 bases from V and 6 from J, leaving 19 bases between them. The germline V gene has CDR1 SGHRS and CDR2 YFSETQ. This CDR3 spans 15 amino acids. CDR3 in DNA: TGCGCCAGCAGCCCGGGGACGGCCATGATGGATGGCTACACCTTC. The encoded protein is CASSPGTAMMDGYTF.

Remarks on this clonotype: Since it is a stray read in a library aimed at alpha chains, this beta chain has a size that is not meaningful. The chain uses TRBV5-6 and TRBJ2-2, with 8 bases aligning to TRBD1. In germline, CDR1 is SGHDT, CDR2 YYEEEE. V dropped 0 bases and J dropped 4; count of bases not matched to a gene: 5. The CDR3 has 16 residues. The CDR3 DNA reads TGTGCCAGCAGCTTGGATTCAGGGGGCCCCACCGGGGAGCTGTTTTTT. It yields the protein CASSLDSGGPTGELFF. The full variable domain, its missing parts supplied by reference TRBV5-6 and TRBJ2-2, is DAGVTQSPTHLIKTRGQQVTLRCSPKSGHDTVSWYQQALGQGPQFIFQYYEEEERQRGNFPDRFSGHQFPNYSSELNVNALLLGDSALYLCASSLDSGGPTGELFFGEGSRLTVL.

This clonotype was seen repeatedly, ten times or more. Found in a library prepared for alpha chains, this beta chain is an off-target read, and its abundance has little meaning. The rearrangement links TRBV11-3 to TRBJ2-3; a possible D gene is TRBD2 (6 bases). In germline, CDR1 is SGHNT, CDR2 YENEEA. V dropped 1 base and J dropped 1 base, with 9 bases sitting between them. The CDR3 length is 15 residues. CDR3 loop: CASSLGASGTDTQYF. CDR3 nucleotides: TGTGCCAGCAGCTTAGGGGCTAGCGGCACAGATACGCAGTATTTT.